The rows below give T cell receptor beta chains drawn from one sample of a study of blood T cells in healthy people across ages. From the 5' RACE reads, TCRdb called clonotypes with MiXCR, one entry per CDR3 protein. The sample carries some 790,000 distinct CDR3 sequences, 25% to 35% recorded once. Specimen: blood. The receptor source for this set is a woman aged 80 or over in good health. Each CDR3 is given with its conserved first and last residue. The order of the fields is J gene, clone size, V gene, D gene, CDR3 protein, CDR3 DNA. The D gene is left open where the match is weak. Where a row states a size, it is once, few, many or the class of an expanded clone; other rows omit it.

TRBJ1-6 | . | TRBV7-9 | . | CASNLDHRNSPLHF | TGTGCCAGCAACTTAGACCACAGAAATTCACCCCTCCACTTT
TRBJ2-1 | . | TRBV14 | . | CASRGQSHNEQFF | TGTGCCAGCAGGGGGCAGTCACACAATGAGCAGTTCTTC
TRBJ1-1 | . | TRBV6-5 | . | CASSVRPVAATEAFF | TGTGCCAGCAGCGTCCGTCCGGTCGCGGCCACTGAAGCTTTCTTT
TRBJ1-6 | . | TRBV5-1 | . | CASSLGTQRMSPLHF | TGCGCCAGCAGCTTGGGGACCCAAAGGATGTCACCCCTCCACTTT
TRBJ2-7 | . | TRBV7-2 | . | CASSLGGGLYEQYF | TGTGCCAGCAGCTTAGGGGGGGGGCTGTACGAGCAGTACTTC
TRBJ1-1 | few | TRBV6-5 | TRBD1 | CASSNGQAIEAFF | TGTGCCAGCAGCAACGGACAGGCCATAGAAGCTTTCTTT
TRBJ2-3 | . | TRBV12-3/TRBV12-4 | . | CASSLTRVATDTQYF | TGTGCCAGCAGTTTGACTAGAGTGGCCACAGATACGCAGTATTTT
TRBJ2-1 | . | TRBV27 | . | CASSESRGAWSYNEQFF | TGTGCCAGCAGCGAGAGCCGGGGGGCCTGGTCCTACAATGAGCAGTTCTTC
TRBJ1-1 | few | TRBV6-1 | TRBD1 | CASSERQGTETFF | TGTGCCAGCAGTGAAAGACAGGGGACTGAAACTTTCTTT
TRBJ1-2 | . | TRBV9 | TRBD1 | CASSSGTGYNYGYTF | TGTGCCAGCAGCTCCGGGACAGGGTACAACTATGGCTACACCTTC
TRBJ2-7 | few | TRBV5-5 | . | CASSRQFEILAFEQYF | TGTGCCAGCAGCCGTCAGTTTGAAATTTTGGCCTTCGAGCAGTACTTC
TRBJ2-7 | . | TRBV6-2/TRBV6-3 | TRBD2 | CASRTGGVSYEQYF | TGTGCCAGCAGGACGGGAGGCGTCTCCTACGAGCAGTACTTC
TRBJ2-5 | many | TRBV4-3 | . | CASSQDSGETQYF | TGCGCCAGCAGCCAAGACAGTGGAGAGACCCAGTACTTC
TRBJ1-6 | few | TRBV27 | . | CASSFRGDNSPLHF | TGTGCCAGCAGTTTCCGGGGGGATAATTCACCCCTCCACTTT
TRBJ2-1 | few | TRBV4-3 | TRBD2 | CASSPGLAGGWNEQFF | TGCGCCAGCAGCCCGGGACTAGCGGGAGGGTGGAATGAGCAGTTCTTC
TRBJ2-1 | many | TRBV18 | . | CASSLGQASYNEQFF | TGTGCCAGCTCATTGGGACAAGCCTCCTACAATGAGCAGTTCTTC
TRBJ2-7 | many | TRBV12-3/TRBV12-4 | . | CASSLDQGGEQYF | TGTGCCAGCAGTTTGGACCAGGGGGGCGAGCAGTACTTC
TRBJ1-4 | . | TRBV5-1 | . | CASSAMSGGREKLFF | TGCGCCAGCAGCGCGATGAGCGGGGGGAGGGAAAAACTGTTTTTT
TRBJ2-4 | few | TRBV29-1 | TRBD1 | CGVVGEGQGAAKNIQYF | TGCGGCGTTGTAGGGGAAGGACAGGGGGCAGCCAAAAACATTCAGTACTTC
TRBJ1-1 | . | TRBV6-2/TRBV6-3 | TRBD1 | CASSNPRTGTEAFF | TGTGCCAGCAGTAACCCTCGGACAGGCACTGAAGCTTTCTTT
TRBJ2-3 | few | TRBV6-6 | TRBD2 | CASLAGTSTDTQYF | TGTGCCAGCTTAGCGGGGACTAGCACAGATACGCAGTATTTT
TRBJ2-1 | . | TRBV11-1 | TRBD2 | CASSLRAGKYNEQFF | TGTGCCAGCAGCTTACGAGCGGGGAAATACAATGAGCAGTTCTTC
TRBJ2-5 | . | TRBV7-9 | . | CASSLRGGRIQETQYF | TGTGCCAGCAGCTTAAGGGGGGGAAGGATCCAAGAGACCCAGTACTTC
TRBJ1-5 | many | TRBV7-2 | TRBD1 | CASSLAGTGVNQPQHF | TGTGCCAGCAGCTTAGCCGGGACAGGGGTCAATCAGCCCCAGCATTTT
TRBJ2-1 | many | TRBV7-9 | TRBD2 | CASSLDSGFGEQFF | TGTGCCAGCAGCTTAGATAGCGGGTTCGGCGAGCAGTTCTTC
TRBJ1-1 | . | TRBV7-2 | . | CASSLMGGSNTEAFF | TGTGCCAGCAGCCTAATGGGGGGGTCGAACACTGAAGCTTTCTTT